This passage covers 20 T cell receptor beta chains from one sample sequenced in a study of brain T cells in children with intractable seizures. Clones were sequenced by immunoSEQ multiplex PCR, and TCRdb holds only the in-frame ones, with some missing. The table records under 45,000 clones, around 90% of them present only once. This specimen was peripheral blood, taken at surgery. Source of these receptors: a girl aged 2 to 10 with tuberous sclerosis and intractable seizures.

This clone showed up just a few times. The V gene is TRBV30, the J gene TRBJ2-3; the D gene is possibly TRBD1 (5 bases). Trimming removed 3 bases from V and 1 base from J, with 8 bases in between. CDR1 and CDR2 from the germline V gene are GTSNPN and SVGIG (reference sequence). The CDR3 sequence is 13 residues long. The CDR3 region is CAWSLGGTDTQYF. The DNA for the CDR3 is TGTGCCTGGAGCCTAGGGGGCACAGATACGCAGTATTTT.

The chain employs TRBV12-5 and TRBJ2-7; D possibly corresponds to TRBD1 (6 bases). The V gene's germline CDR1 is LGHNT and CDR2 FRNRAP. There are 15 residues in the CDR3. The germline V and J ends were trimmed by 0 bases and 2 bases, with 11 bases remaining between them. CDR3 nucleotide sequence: TGTGCTAGTGGTTTGGTCTTACAGGGTGCCTACGAGCAGTACTTC. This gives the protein CASGLVLQGAYEQYF. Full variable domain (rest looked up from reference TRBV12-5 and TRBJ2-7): DARVTQTPRHKVTEMGQEVTMRCQPILGHNTVFWYRQTMMQGLELLAYFRNRAPLDDSGMPKDRFSAEMPDATLATLKIQPSEPRDSAVYFCASGLVLQGAYEQYFGPGTRLTVT.

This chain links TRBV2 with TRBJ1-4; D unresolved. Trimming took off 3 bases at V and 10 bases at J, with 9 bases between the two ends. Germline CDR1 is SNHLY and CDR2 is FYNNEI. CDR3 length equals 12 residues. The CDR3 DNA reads TGTGCCAGCAGTGACCTAGGAGGAAAACTGTTTTTT. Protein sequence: CASSDLGGKLFF.

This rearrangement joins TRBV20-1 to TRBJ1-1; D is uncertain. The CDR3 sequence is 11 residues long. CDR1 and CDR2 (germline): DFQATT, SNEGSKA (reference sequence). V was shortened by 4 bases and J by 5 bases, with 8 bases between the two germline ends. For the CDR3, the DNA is TGCAGTGCTACAAGGATGACTGAAGCTTTCTTT. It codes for CSATRMTEAFF.

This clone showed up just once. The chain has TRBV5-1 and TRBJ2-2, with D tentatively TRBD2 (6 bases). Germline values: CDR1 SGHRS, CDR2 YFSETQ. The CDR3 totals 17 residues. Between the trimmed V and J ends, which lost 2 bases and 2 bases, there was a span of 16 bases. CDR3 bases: TGCGCCAGCAGCTTCCCCGGGGAGGAGGCTAACACCGGGGAGCTGTTTTTT. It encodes CASSFPGEEANTGELFF.

Here the CDR3 reads CASSYGTSNQPQHF. As DNA, the CDR3 is TGTGCCAGCAGCTATGGGACATCAAATCAGCCCCAGCATTTT. The rearrangement joins TRBV7-2 to TRBJ1-5, with a tentative D call TRBD1 (6 bases). Per the germline V gene, CDR1 is SGHTA and CDR2 is FQGNSA. Trimming pared 4 bases from V and 4 bases from J, leaving 11 bases between. CDR3 length: 14 amino acids. The full variable domain, rest sourced from reference TRBV7-2 and TRBJ1-5, is GAGVSQSPSNKVTEKGKDVELRCDPISGHTALYWYRQSLGQGLEFLIYFQGNSAPDKSGLPSDRFSAERTGGSVSTLTIQRTQQEDSAVYLCASSYGTSNQPQHFGDGTRLSIL.

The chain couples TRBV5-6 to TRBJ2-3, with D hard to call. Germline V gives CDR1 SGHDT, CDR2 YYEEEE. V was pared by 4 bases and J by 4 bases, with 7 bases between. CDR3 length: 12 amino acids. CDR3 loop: CASSPDSDTQYF. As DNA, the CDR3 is TGTGCCAGCAGCCCCGACTCAGATACGCAGTATTTT. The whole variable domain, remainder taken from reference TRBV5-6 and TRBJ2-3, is DAGVTQSPTHLIKTRGQQVTLRCSPKSGHDTVSWYQQALGQGPQFIFQYYEEEERQRGNFPDRFSGHQFPNYSSELNVNALLLGDSALYLCASSPDSDTQYFGPGTRLTVL.

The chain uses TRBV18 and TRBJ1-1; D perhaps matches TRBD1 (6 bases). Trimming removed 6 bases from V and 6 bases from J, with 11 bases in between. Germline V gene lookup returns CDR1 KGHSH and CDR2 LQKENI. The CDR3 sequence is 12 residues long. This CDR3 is CASSRQVPEAFF. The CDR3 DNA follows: TGTGCCAGCTCTCGACAGGTCCCTGAAGCTTTCTTT.

CDR3 coding DNA: TGCGCCAGCAGCCAAGATGTAAGCGGACAGCCCCAGCATTTT. It is translated as CASSQDVSGQPQHF. The genes are TRBV4-1 and TRBJ1-5; no definite D call. CDR1 and CDR2 (germline): MGHRA, YSYEKL. V was clipped by 0 bases and J by 7 bases, with 10 bases between them. This CDR3 has 14 amino acids.

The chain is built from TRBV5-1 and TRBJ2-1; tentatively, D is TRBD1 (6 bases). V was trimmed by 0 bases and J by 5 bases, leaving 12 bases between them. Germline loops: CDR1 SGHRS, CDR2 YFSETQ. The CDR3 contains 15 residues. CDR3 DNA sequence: TGCGCCAGCAGCTTGGTGGTGGGGGCCGACAATGAGCAGTTCTTC. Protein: CASSLVVGADNEQFF.

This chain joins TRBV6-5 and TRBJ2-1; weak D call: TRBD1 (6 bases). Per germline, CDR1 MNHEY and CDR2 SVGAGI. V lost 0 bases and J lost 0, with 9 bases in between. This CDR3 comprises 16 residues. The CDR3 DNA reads TGTGCCAGCAGTTACTCCGGGACATCCTCCTACAATGAGCAGTTCTTC. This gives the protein CASSYSGTSSYNEQFF.

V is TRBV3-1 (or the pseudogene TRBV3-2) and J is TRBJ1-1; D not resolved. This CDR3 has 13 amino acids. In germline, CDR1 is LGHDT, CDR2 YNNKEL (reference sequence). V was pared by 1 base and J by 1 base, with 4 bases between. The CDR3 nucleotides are TGTGCCAGCAGCCAAGCGGGGAACACTGAAGCTTTCTTT. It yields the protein CASSQAGNTEAFF.

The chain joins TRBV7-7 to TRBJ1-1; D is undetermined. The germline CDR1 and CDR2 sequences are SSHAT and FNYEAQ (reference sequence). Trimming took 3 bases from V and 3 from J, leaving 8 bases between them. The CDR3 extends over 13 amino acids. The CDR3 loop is CASSLTEYTEAFF. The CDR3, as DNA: TGTGCCAGCAGCTTGACGGAGTACACTGAAGCTTTCTTT.

CDR3 DNA sequence: TGTGCCAGCAGTTACAAATCTTCCGGGATAAAAGAGACCCAGTACTTC. Its protein is CASSYKSSGIKETQYF. V usage is TRBV6-5 and J usage is TRBJ2-5; D is perhaps TRBD2 (5 bases). This CDR3 is 16 amino acids long. V shed 2 bases and J shed 3 bases, with 16 bases lying between them. Germline CDR1 and CDR2: MNHEY and SVGAGI.

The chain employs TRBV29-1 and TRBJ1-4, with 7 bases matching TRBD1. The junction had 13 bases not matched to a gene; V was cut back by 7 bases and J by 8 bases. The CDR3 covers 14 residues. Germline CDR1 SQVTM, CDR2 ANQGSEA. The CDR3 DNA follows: TGCAGCGCCCTTCGTAAGGGGGCGGAGGAAAAACTGTTTTTT. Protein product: CSALRKGAEEKLFF.

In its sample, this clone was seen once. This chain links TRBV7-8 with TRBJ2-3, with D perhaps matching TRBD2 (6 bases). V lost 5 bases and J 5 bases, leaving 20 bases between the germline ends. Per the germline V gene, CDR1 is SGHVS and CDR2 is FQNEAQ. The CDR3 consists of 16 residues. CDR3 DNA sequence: TGTGCCAGCAGCCCTTTTTTGACGACTAGTATAGATACGCAGTATTTT. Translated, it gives CASSPFLTTSIDTQYF.

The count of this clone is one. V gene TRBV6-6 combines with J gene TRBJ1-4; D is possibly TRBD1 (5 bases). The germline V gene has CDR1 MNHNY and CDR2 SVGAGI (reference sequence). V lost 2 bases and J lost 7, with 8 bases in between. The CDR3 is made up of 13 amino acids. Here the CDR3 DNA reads TGTGCCAGCAGTTACCCGGGGGGTGAAAAACTGTTTTTT. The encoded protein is CASSYPGGEKLFF.

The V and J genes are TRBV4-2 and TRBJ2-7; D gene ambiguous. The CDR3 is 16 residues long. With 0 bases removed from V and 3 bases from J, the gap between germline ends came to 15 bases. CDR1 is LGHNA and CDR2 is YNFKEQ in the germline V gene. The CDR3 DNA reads TGTGCCAGCAGCCAAGAGGGTCGCAATACTTACTACGAGCAGTACTTC. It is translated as CASSQEGRNTYYEQYF.

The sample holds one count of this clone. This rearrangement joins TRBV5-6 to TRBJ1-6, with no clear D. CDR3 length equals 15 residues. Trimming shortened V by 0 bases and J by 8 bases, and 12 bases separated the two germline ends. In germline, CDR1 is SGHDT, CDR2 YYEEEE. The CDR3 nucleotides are TGTGCCAGCAGCTTGGTACGCTCCTTTGATTCACCCCTCCACTTT. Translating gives CASSLVRSFDSPLHF.

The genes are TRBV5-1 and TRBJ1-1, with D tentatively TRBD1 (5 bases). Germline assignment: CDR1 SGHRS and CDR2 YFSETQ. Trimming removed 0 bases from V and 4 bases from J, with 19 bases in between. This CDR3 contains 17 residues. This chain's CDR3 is CASSLGPQGGRGTEAFF. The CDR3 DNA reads TGCGCCAGCAGCTTGGGACCCCAGGGAGGGAGAGGCACTGAAGCTTTCTTT.